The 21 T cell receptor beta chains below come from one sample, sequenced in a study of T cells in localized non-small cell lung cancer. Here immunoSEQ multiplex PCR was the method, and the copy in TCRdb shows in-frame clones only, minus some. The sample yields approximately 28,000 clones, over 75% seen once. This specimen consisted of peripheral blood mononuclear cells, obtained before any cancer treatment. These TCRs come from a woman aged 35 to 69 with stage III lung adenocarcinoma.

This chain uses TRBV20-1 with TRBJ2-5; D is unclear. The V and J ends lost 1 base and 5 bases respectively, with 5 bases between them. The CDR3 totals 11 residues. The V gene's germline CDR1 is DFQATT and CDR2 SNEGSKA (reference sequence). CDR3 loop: CSARVYETQYF. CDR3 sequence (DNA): TGCAGTGCTAGAGTGTATGAGACCCAGTACTTC.

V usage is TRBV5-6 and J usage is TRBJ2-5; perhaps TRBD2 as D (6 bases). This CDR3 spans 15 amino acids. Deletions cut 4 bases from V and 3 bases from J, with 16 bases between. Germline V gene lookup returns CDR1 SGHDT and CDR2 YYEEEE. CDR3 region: CASSLWGRREETQYF. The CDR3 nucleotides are TGTGCCAGCAGCCTTTGGGGGAGGAGAGAAGAGACCCAGTACTTC.

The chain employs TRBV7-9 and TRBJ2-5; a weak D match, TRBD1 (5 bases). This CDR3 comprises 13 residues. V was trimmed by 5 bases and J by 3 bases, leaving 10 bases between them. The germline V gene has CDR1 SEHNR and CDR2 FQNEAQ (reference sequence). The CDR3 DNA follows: TGTGCCAGCAGCCGGACAAGGGAAGAGACCCAGTACTTC. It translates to CASSRTREETQYF.

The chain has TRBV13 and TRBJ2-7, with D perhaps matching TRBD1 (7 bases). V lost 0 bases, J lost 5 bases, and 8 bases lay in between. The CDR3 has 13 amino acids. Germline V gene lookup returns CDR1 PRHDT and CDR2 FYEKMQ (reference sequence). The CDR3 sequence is CASSLGRGDEQYF. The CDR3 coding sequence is TGTGCCAGCAGCTTAGGCAGGGGGGACGAGCAGTACTTC.

The CDR3 bases are TGTGCCAGCTCCTTGGGACAGGGGGATATCAATGAGCAGTTCTTC. Amino acid sequence: CASSLGQGDINEQFF. The genes are TRBV18 and TRBJ2-1, with 11 bases fitting TRBD1. The CDR3 runs to 15 residues. Trimming at V came to 6 bases and at J to 6 bases, leaving 7 bases not matched to a gene. Germline V gene sequence: CDR1 KGHSH, CDR2 LQKENI.

The CDR3 DNA reads as TGTGCCAGCAGTTACTCGGCGAGGCAGCCCCAGCATTTT. Encoded protein: CASSYSARQPQHF. The chain combines TRBV6-9 with TRBJ1-5; no firm D call. Germline V gene sequence: CDR1 MNHGY, CDR2 SVAAGI. This CDR3 has 13 residues. The germline V and J ends were trimmed by 3 bases and 7 bases, with 10 bases remaining between them.

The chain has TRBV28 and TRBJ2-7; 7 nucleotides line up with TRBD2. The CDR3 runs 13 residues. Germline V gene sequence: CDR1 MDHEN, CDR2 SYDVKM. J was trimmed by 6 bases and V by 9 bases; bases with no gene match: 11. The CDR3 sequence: CASNSGGRGEQYF. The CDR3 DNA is TGTGCCAGTAACTCTGGTGGGAGGGGCGAGCAGTACTTC. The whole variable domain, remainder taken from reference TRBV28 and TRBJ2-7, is DVKVTQSSRYLVKRTGEKVFLECVQDMDHENMFWYRQDPGLGLRLIYFSYDVKMKEKGDIPEGYSVSREKKERFSLILESASTNQTSMYLCASNSGGRGEQYFGPGTRLTVT.

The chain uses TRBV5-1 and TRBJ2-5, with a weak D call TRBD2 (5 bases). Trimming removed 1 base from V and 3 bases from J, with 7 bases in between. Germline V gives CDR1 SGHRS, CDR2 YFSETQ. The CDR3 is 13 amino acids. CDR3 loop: CASSLSGEETQYF. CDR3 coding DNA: TGCGCCAGCAGCTTGTCCGGGGAAGAGACCCAGTACTTC. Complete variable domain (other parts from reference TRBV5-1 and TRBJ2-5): KAGVTQTPRYLIKTRGQQVTLSCSPISGHRSVSWYQQTPGQGLQFLFEYFSETQRNKGNFPGRFSGRQFSNSRSEMNVSTLELGDSALYLCASSLSGEETQYFGPGTRLLVL.

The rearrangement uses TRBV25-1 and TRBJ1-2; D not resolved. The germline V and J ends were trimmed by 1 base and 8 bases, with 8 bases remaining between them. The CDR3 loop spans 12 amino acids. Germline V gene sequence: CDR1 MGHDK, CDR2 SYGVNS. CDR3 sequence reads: CASSESVGGYTF. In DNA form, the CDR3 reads TGTGCCAGCAGTGAATCGGTTGGGGGCTACACCTTC.

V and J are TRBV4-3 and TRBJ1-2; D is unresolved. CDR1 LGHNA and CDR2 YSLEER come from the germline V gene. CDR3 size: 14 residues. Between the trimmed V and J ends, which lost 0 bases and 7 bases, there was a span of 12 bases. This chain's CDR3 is CASSQDIETPGYTF. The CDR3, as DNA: TGCGCCAGCAGCCAAGATATCGAGACTCCTGGCTACACCTTC.

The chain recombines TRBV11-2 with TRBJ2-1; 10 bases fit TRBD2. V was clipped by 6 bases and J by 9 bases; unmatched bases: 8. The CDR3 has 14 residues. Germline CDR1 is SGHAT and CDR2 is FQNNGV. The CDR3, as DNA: TGTGCCAGCAGTTCCGGGACTAGCGCATCTGAGCAGTTCTTC. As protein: CASSSGTSASEQFF.

In DNA form, the CDR3 reads TGTGCCAGCAGTTTCGTGCGGGGGGCTAATGAAAAACTGTTTTTT. It codes for CASSFVRGANEKLFF. The chain carries TRBV28 and TRBJ1-4, with D possibly matching TRBD1 (5 bases). The germline V gene encodes CDR1 MDHEN and CDR2 SYDVKM. Trimming shortened V by 3 bases and J by 3 bases, and 11 bases separated the two germline ends. The CDR3 is 15 amino acids.

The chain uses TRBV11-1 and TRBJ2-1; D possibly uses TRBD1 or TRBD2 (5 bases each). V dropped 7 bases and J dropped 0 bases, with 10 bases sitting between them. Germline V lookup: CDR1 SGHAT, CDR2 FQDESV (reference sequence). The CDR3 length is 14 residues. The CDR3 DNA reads TGTGCCAGCACCTGGGGGAGCTCCTACAATGAGCAGTTCTTC. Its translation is CASTWGSSYNEQFF.

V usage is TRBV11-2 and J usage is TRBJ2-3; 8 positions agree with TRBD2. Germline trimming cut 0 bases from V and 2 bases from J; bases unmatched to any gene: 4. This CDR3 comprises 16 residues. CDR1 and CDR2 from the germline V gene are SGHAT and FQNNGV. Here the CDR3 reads CASSLEDGRVTDTQYF. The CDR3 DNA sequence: TGTGCCAGCAGCTTAGAAGACGGGAGGGTCACAGATACGCAGTATTTT. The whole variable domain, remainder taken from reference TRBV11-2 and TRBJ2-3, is EAGVAQSPRYKIIEKRQSVAFWCNPISGHATLYWYQQILGQGPKLLIQFQNNGVVDDSQLPKDRFSAERLKGVDSTLKIQPAKLEDSAVYLCASSLEDGRVTDTQYFGPGTRLTVL.

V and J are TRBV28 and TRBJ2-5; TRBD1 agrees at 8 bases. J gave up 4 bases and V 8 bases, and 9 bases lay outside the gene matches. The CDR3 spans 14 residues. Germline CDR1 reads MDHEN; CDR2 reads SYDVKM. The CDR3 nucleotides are TGTGCCAGCTTATCCAGACAGGGGACAGAGACCCAGTACTTC. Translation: CASLSRQGTETQYF. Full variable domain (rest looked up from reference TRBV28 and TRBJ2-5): DVKVTQSSRYLVKRTGEKVFLECVQDMDHENMFWYRQDPGLGLRLIYFSYDVKMKEKGDIPEGYSVSREKKERFSLILESASTNQTSMYLCASLSRQGTETQYFGPGTRLLVL.

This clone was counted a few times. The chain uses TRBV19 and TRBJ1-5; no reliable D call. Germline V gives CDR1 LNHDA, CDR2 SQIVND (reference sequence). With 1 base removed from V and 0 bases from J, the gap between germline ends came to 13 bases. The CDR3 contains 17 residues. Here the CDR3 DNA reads TGTGCCAGTAGTATAGTGGGCGGTGACTATAGCAATCAGCCCCAGCATTTT. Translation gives CASSIVGGDYSNQPQHF.

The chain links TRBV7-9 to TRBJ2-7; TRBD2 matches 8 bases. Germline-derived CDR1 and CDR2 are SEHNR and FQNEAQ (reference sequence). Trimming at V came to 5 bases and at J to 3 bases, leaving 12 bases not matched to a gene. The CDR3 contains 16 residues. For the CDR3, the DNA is TGTGCCAGCAGCGAAGGGGCCCGGACTAGCATCTACGAGCAGTACTTC. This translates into CASSEGARTSIYEQYF.

The CDR3, as DNA: TGTGCCACCAGCAGATCATTTGGGGGGGAGACCCAGTACTTC. Protein sequence: CATSRSFGGETQYF. The chain is built from TRBV15 and TRBJ2-5; tentative D call: TRBD2 (6 bases). CDR1 and CDR2 from the germline V gene are LNHNV and YYDKDF (reference sequence). Trimming took 2 bases from V and 5 from J, leaving 12 bases between them. This CDR3 region has 14 residues.

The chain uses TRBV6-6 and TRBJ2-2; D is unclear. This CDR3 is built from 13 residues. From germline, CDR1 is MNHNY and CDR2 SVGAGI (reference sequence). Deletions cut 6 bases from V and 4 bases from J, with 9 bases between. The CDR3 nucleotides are TGTGCCAGCAGGCCTGGCGCCACCGGGGAGCTGTTTTTT. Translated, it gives CASRPGATGELFF.

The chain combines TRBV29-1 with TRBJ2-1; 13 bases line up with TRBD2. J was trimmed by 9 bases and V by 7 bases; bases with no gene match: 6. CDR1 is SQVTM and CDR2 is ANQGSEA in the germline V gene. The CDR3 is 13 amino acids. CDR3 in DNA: TGCAGCGACGGGACTAGCGGGACTCTTGAGCAGTTCTTC. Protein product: CSDGTSGTLEQFF.

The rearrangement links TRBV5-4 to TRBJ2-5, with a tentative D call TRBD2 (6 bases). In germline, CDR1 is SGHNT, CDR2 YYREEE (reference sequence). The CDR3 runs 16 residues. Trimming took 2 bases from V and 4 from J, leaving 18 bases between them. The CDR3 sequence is CASSLPTAGGIETQYF. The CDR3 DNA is TGTGCCAGCAGCTTACCCACTGCGGGCGGGATAGAGACCCAGTACTTC.